These T cell receptor beta chains were read from a single sample in a study of blood T cell repertoires in COVID-19. Generated by immunoSEQ multiplex PCR, the TCRdb table keeps only in-frame clones and is missing some. The data contain about 98,000 clones, around 90% of them singletons. The sequenced material came from peripheral blood. The origin of the receptors is a woman between 50 and 59 years old with COVID-19, enrolled during active disease. Both conserved end residues are part of each CDR3. A D gene is named only where the DNA matches it firmly. The listing skips clone size in some rows; elsewhere it reads once, few, many or a size class.

TGTGCCAGCAGTCGCCTAGACAGGGGGCATGGCTACACCTTC,CASSRLDRGHGYTF,NA,TRBJ1-2,TRBV27,TRBD1
TGTGCCAGCAGTTTTAACCTGGGACAGTCAACGGAAGCTTTCTTT,CASSFNLGQSTEAFF,NA,TRBJ1-1,TRBV27,TRBD1
TGTGCCACCGAGGACAGCTATGGCTACACCTTC,CATEDSYGYTF,NA,TRBJ1-2,TRBV24-1,NA
TGCGCCAGCAGCTTAGGTGGGGCAAACACTGAAGCTTTCTTT,CASSLGGANTEAFF,NA,TRBJ1-1,TRBV5-1,NA
TGTGCCAGCAGTTTGAGCGGGGTTAATTCACCCCTCCACTTT,CASSLSGVNSPLHF,NA,TRBJ1-6,TRBV27,NA
TGTGCCAGCAGTTACCTCGAGCCGTATAATTCACCCCTCCACTTT,CASSYLEPYNSPLHF,NA,TRBJ1-6,TRBV6-5,NA
TGTGCCAGCATTACGTCGTCCCGATTATGGGTCGGGGGGGCCCATGAGCAGTTCTTC,CASITSSRLWVGGAHEQFF,NA,TRBJ2-1,TRBV2,TRBD2
TGTGCCAGCAGTGAAGGACGGGAACCCTACACCTTC,CASSEGREPYTF,NA,TRBJ1-2,TRBV6-1,NA
TGTGCCAGCAGCGACGGGGGGCGGGGAGATACGCAGTATTTT,CASSDGGRGDTQYF,NA,TRBJ2-3,TRBV9,NA
TGTGCCAGCAGTGGGCCCAGGGGCTCCACTGAAGCTTTCTTT,CASSGPRGSTEAFF,NA,TRBJ1-1,TRBV2,NA
TGTGCCAGCAGCTTGGGAGGAGGGGGCCAAGGCTACACCTTC,CASSLGGGGQGYTF,NA,TRBJ1-2,TRBV5-4,TRBD1
TGTGCCAGCAGCGCCGACGTACAGGGGACAGCTAGAAACACCATATATTTT,CASSADVQGTARNTIYF,NA,TRBJ1-3,TRBV9,TRBD1
TGTGCCAGCAGCTTATCGCGGCCAAGTGAGCAGTTCTTC,CASSLSRPSEQFF,NA,TRBJ2-1,TRBV7-3,NA
TGTGCCTGGAGTGTAACCGGATTGACTCTAGAAGATCAGCCCCAGCATTTT,CAWSVTGLTLEDQPQHF,NA,TRBJ1-5,TRBV30,NA
TGTGCCAGCAGCCCACTAGCGGGGGGAGGTGAGCAGTTCTTC,CASSPLAGGGEQFF,NA,TRBJ2-1,TRBV5-5,TRBD2
TGTGCCAGCAGACCCAGGGCGTTATCACCCCTCCACTTT,CASRPRALSPLHF,NA,TRBJ1-6,TRBV12-3/TRBV12-4,NA
TGCGCCAGCAGCCAAGATTCGGTCGCGTCACCCCTCCACTTT,CASSQDSVASPLHF,once,TRBJ1-6,TRBV4-1,NA
TGTGCCAGCAGTGAAGAAGGGCGGGGGCTTTCCGGGGAGCTGTTTTTT,CASSEEGRGLSGELFF,NA,TRBJ2-2,TRBV2,NA
TGTGCCAGCAGTGAAATCGTGGGACAGGGAATTGGAAACACCATATATTTT,CASSEIVGQGIGNTIYF,NA,TRBJ1-3,TRBV6-1,TRBD1
TGTGCCAGCAGCTTAAACCTGATTCTGGCGGGGGGGAACAATGAGCAGTTCTTC,CASSLNLILAGGNNEQFF,NA,TRBJ2-1,TRBV11-2,TRBD2
TGTGCCAGCAGCTCAACCCTGACAGGGGGGAACACTGAAGCTTTCTTT,CASSSTLTGGNTEAFF,NA,TRBJ1-1,TRBV5-4,TRBD1
TGTGCCAGCAGCTTAGCAGGGGCCCCGATCTATGGCTACACCTTC,CASSLAGAPIYGYTF,NA,TRBJ1-2,TRBV13,NA
TGCGCCAGCAGCCAAGATAGGGGGGGGCCCGACAATGAGCAGTTCTTC,CASSQDRGGPDNEQFF,NA,TRBJ2-1,TRBV4-1,NA
TGTGCCAGTAGTCAGACAGGGCTGGTGGCCGGGGAGCTGTTTTTT,CASSQTGLVAGELFF,NA,TRBJ2-2,TRBV19,TRBD1
TGTGCCAGCAGCTTAGGAGGGCCCGGGGCCAACGTCCTGACTTTC,CASSLGGPGANVLTF,NA,TRBJ2-6,TRBV11-3,NA
TGTGCCAGCAGTTTGTTTATAGGGGGTGGCCTTGGAAACACCATATATTTT,CASSLFIGGGLGNTIYF,NA,TRBJ1-3,TRBV28,NA
TGTGCCAGCAGCTTCGGACAGGGAGGGGAAAAACTGTTTTTT,CASSFGQGGEKLFF,NA,TRBJ1-4,TRBV7-9,TRBD1
TGCGCCAGCAGCCCCGGACAGTCCTTCTACGAGCAGTACTTC,CASSPGQSFYEQYF,NA,TRBJ2-7,TRBV5-1,NA
TGTGCTAGTGGTTCAACCCGCCTAGCGGGGGGCAGAGAGACCCAGTACTTC,CASGSTRLAGGRETQYF,NA,TRBJ2-5,TRBV12-5,TRBD2
TGTGCCAGCAGCCCCGGGGGACAGATGAACACTGAAGCTTTCTTT,CASSPGGQMNTEAFF,NA,TRBJ1-1,TRBV3-1/TRBV3-2,TRBD1
TGTGCCAGCAGCTTAAGGCCAGCGGGGGTAGCAGATACGCAGTATTTT,CASSLRPAGVADTQYF,NA,TRBJ2-3,TRBV7-2,TRBD2
TGTGCCAGCAGTTTATCGGGACAGGGATACATCGGGGAGCTGTTTTTT,CASSLSGQGYIGELFF,NA,TRBJ2-2,TRBV2,TRBD1
TGCGCCAGCAGGTCATCCAGCTCCTATAATTCACCCCTCCACTTT,CASRSSSSYNSPLHF,once,TRBJ1-6,TRBV10-2,NA
TGTGCCAGTAGTATAGTCCCAGGGCGTCAGCCCCAGCATTTT,CASSIVPGRQPQHF,NA,TRBJ1-5,TRBV19,NA
TGCGCCAGCAGCCAAGAAATAAGGGGCAGCCCTTCCTACGAGCAGTACTTC,CASSQEIRGSPSYEQYF,once,TRBJ2-7,TRBV4-3,NA